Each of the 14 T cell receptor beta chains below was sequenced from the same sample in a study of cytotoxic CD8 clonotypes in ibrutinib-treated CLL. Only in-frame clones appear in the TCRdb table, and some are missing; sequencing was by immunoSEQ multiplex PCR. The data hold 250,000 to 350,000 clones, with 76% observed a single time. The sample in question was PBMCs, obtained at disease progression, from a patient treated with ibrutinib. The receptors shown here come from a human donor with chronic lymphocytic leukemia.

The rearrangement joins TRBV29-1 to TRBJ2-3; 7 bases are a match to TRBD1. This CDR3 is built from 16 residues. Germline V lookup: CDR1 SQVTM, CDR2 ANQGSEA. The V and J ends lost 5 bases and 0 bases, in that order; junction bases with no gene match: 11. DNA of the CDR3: TGCAGCGTTCCATTAGACAGGGCAACTAGCACAGATACGCAGTATTTT. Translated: CSVPLDRATSTDTQYF.

CDR3 loop: CASSWGQGALETQYF. The CDR3, as DNA: TGTGCCAGCAGTTGGGGACAGGGGGCTCTGGAGACCCAGTACTTC. The chain is built from TRBV27 and TRBJ2-5; TRBD1 agrees at 12 bases. The CDR3 loop spans 15 amino acids. The germline V gene encodes CDR1 MNHEY and CDR2 SMNVEV (reference sequence). Trimming at V came to 4 bases and at J to 5 bases, leaving 5 bases not matched to a gene.

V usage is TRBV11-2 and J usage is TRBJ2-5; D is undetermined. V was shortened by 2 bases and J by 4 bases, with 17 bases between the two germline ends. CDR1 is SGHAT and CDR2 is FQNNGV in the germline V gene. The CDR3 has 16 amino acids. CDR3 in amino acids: CASSLIGAFGLETQYF. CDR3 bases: TGTGCCAGCAGCTTAATCGGAGCGTTCGGTCTAGAGACCCAGTACTTC.

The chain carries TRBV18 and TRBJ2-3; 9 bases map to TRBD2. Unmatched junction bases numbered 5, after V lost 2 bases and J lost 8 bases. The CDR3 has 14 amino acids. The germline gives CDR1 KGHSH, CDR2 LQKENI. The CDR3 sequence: CASSPLAGDGTQYF. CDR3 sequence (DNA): TGTGCCAGCTCACCATTAGCGGGAGACGGTACGCAGTATTTT.

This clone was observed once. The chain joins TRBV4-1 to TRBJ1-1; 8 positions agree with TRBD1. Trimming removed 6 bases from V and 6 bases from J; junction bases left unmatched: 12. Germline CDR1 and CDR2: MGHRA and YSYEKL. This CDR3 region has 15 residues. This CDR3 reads CASRDDRGGISEAFF. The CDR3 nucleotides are TGCGCCAGCAGGGATGACAGGGGAGGTATTTCTGAAGCTTTCTTT.

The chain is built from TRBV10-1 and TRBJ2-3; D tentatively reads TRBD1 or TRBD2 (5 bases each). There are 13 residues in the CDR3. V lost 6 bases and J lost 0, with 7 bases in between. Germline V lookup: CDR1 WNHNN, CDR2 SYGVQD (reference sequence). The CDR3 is CASSWDSTDTQYF. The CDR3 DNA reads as TGCGCCAGCAGCTGGGACAGCACAGATACGCAGTATTTT.

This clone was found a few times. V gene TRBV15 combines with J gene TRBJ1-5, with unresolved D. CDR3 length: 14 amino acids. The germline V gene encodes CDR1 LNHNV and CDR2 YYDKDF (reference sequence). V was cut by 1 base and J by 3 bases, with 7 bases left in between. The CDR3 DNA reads TGTGCCACCAGCAGAGGACATTTCAATCAGCCCCAGCATTTT. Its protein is CATSRGHFNQPQHF.

The CDR3 DNA follows: TGTGCCAGCAGTTACTCCGCAGGGCCTAATGAAAAACTGTTTTTT. Translation gives CASSYSAGPNEKLFF. This rearrangement joins TRBV6-5 to TRBJ1-4; possible D gene TRBD1, 5 bases. The V and J ends lost 0 bases and 3 bases respectively, with 8 bases between them. CDR3 size: 15 residues. CDR1 is MNHEY and CDR2 is SVGAGI in the germline V gene.

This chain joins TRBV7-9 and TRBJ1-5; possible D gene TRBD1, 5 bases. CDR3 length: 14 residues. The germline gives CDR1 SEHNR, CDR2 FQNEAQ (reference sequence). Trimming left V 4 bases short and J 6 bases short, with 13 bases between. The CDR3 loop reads CASSSAGGSQPQHF. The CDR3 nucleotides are TGTGCCAGCAGCTCGGCGGGGGGAAGTCAGCCCCAGCATTTT.

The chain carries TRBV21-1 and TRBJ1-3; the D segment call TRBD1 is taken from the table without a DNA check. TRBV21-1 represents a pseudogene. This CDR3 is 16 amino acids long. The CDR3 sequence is CASSTPGQGPKNTIYF. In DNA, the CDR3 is TGTGCCAGCAGCACCCCGGGACAGGGCCCGAAAAACACCATATATTTT.

The CDR3 DNA reads TGTGCCATTTCTACTCCCGGGACAGATCCCTACGAGCAGTACTTC. Translation: CAISTPGTDPYEQYF. The chain combines TRBV10-3 with TRBJ2-7; 7 positions agree with TRBD1. The CDR3 is 15 amino acids. With 9 bases clipped from V and 2 bases from J, the junction kept 13 bases outside the gene matches. Germline CDR1 is ENHRY and CDR2 is SYGVKD.

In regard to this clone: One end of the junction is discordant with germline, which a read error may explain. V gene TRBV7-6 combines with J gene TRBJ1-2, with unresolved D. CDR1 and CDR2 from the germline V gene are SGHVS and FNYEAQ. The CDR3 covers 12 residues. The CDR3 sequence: CASSPGNSGYTF. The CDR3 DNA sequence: TGTGCCAGCAGCCCGGGGAACTCTGGCTACACCTTC.

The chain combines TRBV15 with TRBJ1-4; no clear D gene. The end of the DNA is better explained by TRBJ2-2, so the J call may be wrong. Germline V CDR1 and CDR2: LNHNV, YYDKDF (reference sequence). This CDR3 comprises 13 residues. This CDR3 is CATSRGVGLELFF. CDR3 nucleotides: TGTGCCACCAGCAGAGGTGTTGGCTTGGAGCTGTTTTTT.

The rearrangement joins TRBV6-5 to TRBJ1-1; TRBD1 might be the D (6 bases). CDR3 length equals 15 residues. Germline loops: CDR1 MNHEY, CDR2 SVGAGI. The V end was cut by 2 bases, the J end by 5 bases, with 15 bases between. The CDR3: CASSYGAGARTEAFF. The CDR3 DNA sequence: TGTGCCAGCAGTTACGGCGCGGGGGCTCGAACTGAAGCTTTCTTT.